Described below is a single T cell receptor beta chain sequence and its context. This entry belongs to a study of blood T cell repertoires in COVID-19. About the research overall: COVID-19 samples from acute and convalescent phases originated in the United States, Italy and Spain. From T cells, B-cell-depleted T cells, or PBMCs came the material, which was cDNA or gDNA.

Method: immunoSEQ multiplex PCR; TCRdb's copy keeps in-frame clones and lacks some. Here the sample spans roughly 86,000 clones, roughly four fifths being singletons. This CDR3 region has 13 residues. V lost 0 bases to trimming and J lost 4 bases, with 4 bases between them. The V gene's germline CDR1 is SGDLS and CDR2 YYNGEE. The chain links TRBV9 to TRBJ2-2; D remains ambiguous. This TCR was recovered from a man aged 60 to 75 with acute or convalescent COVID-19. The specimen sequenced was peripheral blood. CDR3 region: CASSVGGTGELFF. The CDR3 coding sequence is TGTGCCAGCAGCGTAGGAGGCACCGGGGAGCTGTTTTTT.